Listed below are T cell receptor beta chains from one sample, sequenced in a study of identical twins. TCRdb used MiXCR to reprocess the 5' RACE reads, holding one entry per CDR3 protein. The data show under 1 million distinct CDR3 sequences, with roughly an eighth seen just once and around 1.5% held by the top ten. These records were also assigned to another study, of yellow fever vaccine responses in identical twins.

The specimen was PBMCs. The receptors here all came from a woman in her late teens or twenties in good health. Both conserved end residues are part of each CDR3. Each record gives: CDR3 length, J gene, D gene, V gene, clone size, CDR3 protein, CDR3 DNA. A D gene is named only where the DNA matches it firmly. Clone sizes are given selectively: once, few, many, or a class where the clone is expanded.

>15|TRBJ2-7|NA|TRBV7-6|NA
CASSLSGPNSYEQYF
TGTGCCAGCAGCCTAAGTGGTCCCAACTCCTACGAGCAGTACTTC
>11|TRBJ2-7|NA|TRBV20-1|few
CSASYFYEQYF
TGCAGTGCTAGTTATTTCTACGAGCAGTACTTC
>17|TRBJ2-5|NA|TRBV5-1|few
CASSLGAGSDRMKTQYF
TGCGCCAGCAGCTTGGGGGCGGGATCGGATCGTATGAAGACCCAGTACTTC
>16|TRBJ2-7|TRBD1|TRBV4-2|few
CASSQDVGQGAGEQYF
TGTGCCAGCAGCCAAGATGTGGGACAGGGGGCTGGGGAGCAGTACTTC
>15|TRBJ1-4|NA|TRBV5-1|many
CASSLIPDVGEKLFF
TGCGCCAGCAGCTTGATTCCGGATGTCGGTGAAAAACTGTTTTTT
>18|TRBJ2-1|TRBD2|TRBV11-2|NA
CASSYPPEGTSLYNEQFF
TGTGCCAGCAGCTACCCCCCGGAGGGGACTAGTCTCTACAATGAGCAGTTCTTC
>17|TRBJ2-5|NA|TRBV27|many
CASSPWPQDREQETQYF
TGTGCCAGCAGTCCGTGGCCCCAGGACAGAGAGCAAGAGACCCAGTACTTC
>14|TRBJ2-1|TRBD2|TRBV3-1|NA
CASSQTSGENEQFF
TGTGCCAGCAGCCAAACTAGCGGAGAGAATGAGCAGTTCTTC
>15|TRBJ1-6|NA|TRBV10-2|few
CASMGGGENNSPLHF
TGCGCCAGCATGGGGGGAGGGGAAAATAATTCACCCCTCCACTTT
>15|TRBJ1-2|NA|TRBV5-4|few
CASGMWTALNYGYTF
TGTGCCAGCGGGATGTGGACAGCCCTTAACTATGGCTACACCTTC